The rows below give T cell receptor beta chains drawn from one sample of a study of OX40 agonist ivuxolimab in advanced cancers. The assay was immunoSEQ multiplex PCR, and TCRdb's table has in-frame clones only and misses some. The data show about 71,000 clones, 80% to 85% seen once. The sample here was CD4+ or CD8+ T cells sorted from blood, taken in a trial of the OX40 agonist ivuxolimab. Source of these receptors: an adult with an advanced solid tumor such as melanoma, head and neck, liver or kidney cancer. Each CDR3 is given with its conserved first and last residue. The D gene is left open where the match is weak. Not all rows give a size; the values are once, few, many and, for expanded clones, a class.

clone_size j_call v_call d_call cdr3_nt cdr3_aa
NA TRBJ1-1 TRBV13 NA TGTGCCAGCAGCTTAGACAGGTTGATGAACACTGAAGCTTTCTTT CASSLDRLMNTEAFF
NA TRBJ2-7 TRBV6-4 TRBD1 TGTGCCAGCAGTGGTCCCCCACATCCGGGACAGGGGAGTCAGTACGAGCAGTACTTC CASSGPPHPGQGSQYEQYF
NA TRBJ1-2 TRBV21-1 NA TGTGCCAGCAGCAAATTAGCGGACTCCCCGCTATATGGCTACACCTTC CASSKLADSPLYGYTF
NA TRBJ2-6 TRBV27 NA TGTGCCAGCAGTTTATATGGAGTCACTGGGGCCAACGTCCTGACTTTC CASSLYGVTGANVLTF
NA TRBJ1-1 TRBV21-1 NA TGTGCCAGCAGCGAACGCCGGGACTTTCCTGAAGCTTTCTTT CASSERRDFPEAFF
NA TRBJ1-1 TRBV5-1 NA TGCGCCAGCGCCTGGGGGCGCGTGGGCACTGAAGCTTTCTTT CASAWGRVGTEAFF
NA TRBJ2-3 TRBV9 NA TGTGCCAGCAGCGTAGCTTGGGAAGATACGCAGTATTTT CASSVAWEDTQYF
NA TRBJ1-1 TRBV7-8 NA TGTGCCAGCAGCTTATACGGCCTCATGAACACTGAAGCTTTCTTT CASSLYGLMNTEAFF
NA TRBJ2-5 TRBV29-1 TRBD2 TGCAGCGTTGCGGGGGGGGAGACCCAGTACTTC CSVAGGETQYF
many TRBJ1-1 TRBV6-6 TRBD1 TGTGCCAGCAGTTACACCGAATCCGACAGGGCGGAAGCTTTCTTT CASSYTESDRAEAFF
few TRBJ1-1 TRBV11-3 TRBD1 TGTGCCAGCAGCAAGTGGGGCGGACAGGCGGCCACTGAAGCTTTCTTT CASSKWGGQAATEAFF
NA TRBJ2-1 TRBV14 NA TGTGCCAGCAGCCCCCTTTTCAATGAGCAGTTCTTC CASSPLFNEQFF
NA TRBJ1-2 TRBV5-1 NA TGCGCCAGCAGCTTGGGTTCGGATTCTGGCTACACCTTC CASSLGSDSGYTF
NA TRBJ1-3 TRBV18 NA TGTGCCAGCTCAGGTGGATCCGGAAACACCATATATTTT CASSGGSGNTIYF
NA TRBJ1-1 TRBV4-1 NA TGCGCCAGCAGCCCCGACCTCTCGGGGATGAGGACCACTGAAGCTTTCTTT CASSPDLSGMRTTEAFF